The 18 T cell receptor beta chains presented below share a single source sample, sequenced in a study of glioma-infiltrating T cells after dendritic cell vaccination. Sequenced by immunoSEQ multiplex PCR; TCRdb stores in-frame clones only, minus some. The sample includes about 82,000 clones, about 90% seen only once; the top ten take 3% to 3.5%. The sample consisted of blood, taken before dendritic cell vaccination. All receptors derive from a human donor with glioblastoma.

This rearrangement joins TRBV2 to TRBJ2-7; the match to TRBD1 covers 8 bases. This CDR3 has 12 amino acids. With 6 bases clipped from V and 8 bases from J, the junction kept 6 bases outside the gene matches. Germline V gene data show CDR1 as SNHLY and CDR2 as FYNNEI. CDR3 bases: TGTGCCAGCAGCTTGGACAGGGACAAGCAGTACTTC. Translating it yields CASSLDRDKQYF.

The chain links TRBV4-2 to TRBJ2-3, with TRBD2 identical over 7 bases. CDR1 LGHNA and CDR2 YNFKEQ come from the germline V gene. Trimming took 1 base from V and 4 from J; bases not matched to a gene: 11. CDR3 size: 17 residues. In DNA form, the CDR3 reads TGTGCCAGCAGCCAAGGGGGCGGCGCGGGAGTGCCAGATACGCAGTATTTT. Encoded protein: CASSQGGGAGVPDTQYF.

The chain carries TRBV5-1 and TRBJ1-5; D might be TRBD1 (5 bases). The germline V and J ends were trimmed by 0 bases and 7 bases, with 14 bases remaining between them. Germline CDR1 and CDR2: SGHRS and YFSETQ. CDR3 size: 15 residues. In DNA, the CDR3 is TGCGCCAGCAGCTTGGCTCGGGGGAGGGGCCAGCCCCAGCATTTT. Its translation: CASSLARGRGQPQHF. The full variable domain, with the rest looked up from reference TRBV5-1 and TRBJ1-5, is KAGVTQTPRYLIKTRGQQVTLSCSPISGHRSVSWYQQTPGQGLQFLFEYFSETQRNKGNFPGRFSGRQFSNSRSEMNVSTLELGDSALYLCASSLARGRGQPQHFGDGTRLSIL.

The V gene is TRBV7-9, the J gene TRBJ2-2; 13 nucleotides align to TRBD2. There are 17 residues in the CDR3. Per germline, CDR1 SEHNR and CDR2 FQNEAQ (reference sequence). With 5 bases clipped from V and 5 bases from J, the junction kept 8 bases outside the gene matches. The CDR3 is CASSLTSGGAGTGELFF. For the CDR3, the DNA is TGTGCCAGCAGCCTCACTAGCGGGGGGGCCGGAACCGGGGAGCTGTTTTTT.

CDR3 DNA: TGTGCCAGCAGTGAATCCGGGGGCTATGGCTACACCTTC. This encodes CASSESGGYGYTF. The chain combines TRBV6-1 with TRBJ1-2, with a tentative D call TRBD1 (5 bases). Trimming removed 2 bases at V and 4 bases at J, with 8 bases between. The CDR3 length is 13 residues. Germline assignment: CDR1 MNHNS and CDR2 SASEGT.

The V call is TRBV5-1, the J call TRBJ2-2; possible D gene TRBD1, 5 bases. This CDR3 has 16 amino acids. V was pared by 3 bases and J by 2 bases, with 14 bases between. Germline V gives CDR1 SGHRS, CDR2 YFSETQ. As DNA, the CDR3 is TGCGCCAGCAGCTCCGACAGAAGCCTAAACACCGGGGAGCTGTTTTTT. Its translation: CASSSDRSLNTGELFF.

The chain is built from TRBV11-2 and TRBJ2-1; D is undetermined. This CDR3 is built from 11 residues. Germline loops: CDR1 SGHAT, CDR2 FQNNGV. V gave up 5 bases and J gave up 8 bases, with 7 bases separating them. CDR3 region: CASSPRDEQFF. The CDR3 DNA follows: TGTGCCAGCAGCCCCCGCGATGAGCAGTTCTTC.

The chain combines TRBV18 with TRBJ2-1, with 7 bases lining up with TRBD1. This CDR3 contains 15 residues. In germline, CDR1 is KGHSH, CDR2 LQKENI. Unmatched junction bases numbered 7, after V lost 3 bases and J lost 5 bases. The DNA of the CDR3 is TGTGCCAGCTCACCGGGTACCCAGGGGGACAATGAGCAGTTCTTC. Translation gives CASSPGTQGDNEQFF.

This clone was detected only once. The gene calls are TRBV7-3 and TRBJ2-1, with D unresolved. Germline V lookup: CDR1 SGHTA, CDR2 FQGTGA. The CDR3 runs 15 residues. Trimming took off 5 bases at V and 5 bases at J, with 16 bases between the two ends. Here the CDR3 reads CASSPRLASNNEQFF. Written as DNA, the CDR3 is TGTGCCAGCAGCCCCCGCTTGGCTTCGAACAATGAGCAGTTCTTC.

The chain uses TRBV4-2 and TRBJ1-1; no definite D call. Trimming stripped 0 bases from V and 5 bases from J, with 19 bases between. Germline loops: CDR1 LGHNA, CDR2 YNFKEQ. This CDR3 region has 17 residues. The chain's CDR3 is CASSQDPPGAVGTEAFF. DNA of the CDR3: TGTGCCAGCAGCCAAGACCCCCCCGGCGCGGTCGGGACTGAAGCTTTCTTT.

V gene TRBV6-1 combines with J gene TRBJ1-1, with D tentatively TRBD1 (5 bases). CDR1 MNHNS and CDR2 SASEGT come from the germline V gene. The CDR3 runs 13 residues. Between the trimmed V and J ends, which lost 5 bases and 5 bases, there was a span of 12 bases. CDR3: CASSLRVETEAFF. The CDR3 nucleotides are TGTGCCAGCAGTCTCAGGGTGGAGACTGAAGCTTTCTTT.

V usage is TRBV29-1 and J usage is TRBJ2-3, with 11 bases lining up with TRBD2. J lost 6 bases, V lost 3 bases, and 8 bases had no gene match. CDR3 length: 15 residues. The germline V gene encodes CDR1 SQVTM and CDR2 ANQGSEA. CDR3 sequence reads: CSVDSPSGGTDTQYF. CDR3 coding DNA: TGCAGCGTTGATTCGCCTAGCGGGGGGACCGATACGCAGTATTTT.

This chain uses TRBV5-1 with TRBJ2-7; 7 bases match TRBD1. The length of the CDR3 is 15 residues. The V segment lost 0 bases and the J segment 4 bases; nucleotides outside the gene matches: 7. CDR1 and CDR2 from the germline V gene are SGHRS and YFSETQ. DNA of the CDR3: TGCGCCAGCAGCTTGGAGGGGACAGCCGGGTACGAGCAGTACTTC. It is translated as CASSLEGTAGYEQYF.

The chain carries TRBV19 and TRBJ2-2, with D unclear. Germline V gene data show CDR1 as LNHDA and CDR2 as SQIVND (reference sequence). The V end lost 4 bases, the J end lost 0 bases, and 6 bases lay between the germline ends. This CDR3 has 14 residues. The CDR3 loop reads CASSRQANTGELFF. The CDR3 DNA is TGTGCCAGTAGTAGGCAGGCGAACACCGGGGAGCTGTTTTTT.

This clone was recorded a few times. The rearrangement joins TRBV9 to TRBJ2-3; the match to TRBD2 covers 9 bases. The CDR3 is 16 amino acids. Trimming at V came to 0 bases and at J to 4 bases, leaving 6 bases not matched to a gene. Germline V CDR1 and CDR2: SGDLS, YYNGEE. The CDR3 DNA sequence: TGTGCCAGCAGCGTAGCTGGTAGCGGGAGCCCAGATACGCAGTATTTT. Its protein is CASSVAGSGSPDTQYF. The full variable domain, with the rest looked up from reference TRBV9 and TRBJ2-3, is DSGVTQTPKHLITATGQRVTLRCSPRSGDLSVYWYQQSLDQGLQFLIQYYNGEERAKGNILERFSAQQFPDLHSELNLSSLELGDSALYFCASSVAGSGSPDTQYFGPGTRLTVL.

V is TRBV2 and J is TRBJ1-4; D might be TRBD1 (6 bases). The CDR3 covers 14 residues. With 4 bases removed from V and 5 bases from J, the gap between germline ends came to 11 bases. Germline assignment: CDR1 SNHLY and CDR2 FYNNEI. The CDR3, as DNA: TGTGCCAGCAGTGGTACAGGGAGAAATGAAAAACTGTTTTTT. Its protein is CASSGTGRNEKLFF. Drawing the rest from reference TRBV2 and TRBJ1-4, the complete variable domain is EPEVTQTPSHQVTQMGQEVILRCVPISNHLYFYWYRQILGQKVEFLVSFYNNEISEKSEIFDDQFSVERPDGSNFTLKIRSTKLEDSAMYFCASSGTGRNEKLFFGSGTQLSVL.

This chain joins TRBV19 and TRBJ1-4; 9 bases align to TRBD1. The germline V gene has CDR1 LNHDA and CDR2 SQIVND (reference sequence). CDR3 length: 14 amino acids. Trimming took 8 bases from V and 4 from J; bases not matched to a gene: 5. The CDR3 nucleotides are TGTGCCAGTGGACCGACAGGGGGTAATGAAAAACTGTTTTTT. This translates into CASGPTGGNEKLFF. The full variable domain, its missing parts supplied by reference TRBV19 and TRBJ1-4, is DGGITQSPKYLFRKEGQNVTLSCEQNLNHDAMYWYRQDPGQGLRLIYYSQIVNDFQKGDIAEGYSVSREKKESFPLTVTSAQKNPTAFYLCASGPTGGNEKLFFGSGTQLSVL.

The rearrangement joins TRBV7-9 to TRBJ2-7, with D perhaps matching TRBD1 (8 bases). V lost 1 base to trimming and J lost 5 bases, with 15 bases between them. The CDR3 is made up of 15 amino acids. The germline V gene has CDR1 SEHNR and CDR2 FQNEAQ (reference sequence). CDR3 loop: CASSLGQGRAHEQYF. The CDR3 DNA is TGTGCCAGCAGCTTAGGACAGGGGAGGGCCCACGAGCAGTACTTC.